This is a list of T cell receptor beta chains from one sample in a study of molecular identifiers for immune sequencing clone quantification. Each CDR3 protein gets one entry after TCRdb re-called the PCR reads with MiXCR. Of 400,000 to 600,000 distinct CDR3 sequences in the sample, roughly 24% were seen once. Sequencing input: naive CD8+ T cells from blood, with Jurkat cell RNA spiked in. The origin of the receptors is a human donor in good health. Some libraries in this study had Jurkat cell RNA spiked in. Each CDR3 is given with its conserved first and last residue. D genes are given only for firm matches. Expanded clones get a size class; other rows say once, few or many, or leave the size out.

>NA|TRBJ2-6|TRBV20-1|NA
TGCAGTGCTAGAGGTGCAGACAGGTCCTCTGGGGCCAACGTCCTGACTTTC
CSARGADRSSGANVLTF
>few|TRBJ2-1|TRBV4-3|TRBD2
TGCGCCAGCAGCCTCTGGACTAGCGGTTACAATGAGCAGTTCTTC
CASSLWTSGYNEQFF
>few|TRBJ2-1|TRBV11-2|TRBD2
TGTGCCAGCAGTCTCACGACTAGCGGGGGATTAAATGAGCAGTTCTTC
CASSLTTSGGLNEQFF
>many|TRBJ1-1|TRBV2|NA
TGTGCCAGCAGTGTCACATCGAACACTGAAGCTTTCTTT
CASSVTSNTEAFF
>few|TRBJ2-3|TRBV5-1|NA
TGCGCCAGCAGCTTGGCCAGGGGGGATAGGACAGATACGCAGTATTTT
CASSLARGDRTDTQYF
>few|TRBJ1-1|TRBV19|NA
TGTGCCAGTAGTATAGTTCCTTACACTGAAGCTTTCTTT
CASSIVPYTEAFF
>few|TRBJ2-1|TRBV24-1|TRBD1
TGTGCCACCAGTGATAAAAACCGGGACAGTATCTCCTACAATGAGCAGTTCTTC
CATSDKNRDSISYNEQFF
>few|TRBJ2-7|TRBV27|NA
TGTGCCAGCAGTCCCCTCAGCTCCTACGAGCAGTACTTC
CASSPLSSYEQYF
>NA|TRBJ1-1|TRBV2|NA
TGTGCCAGCAGTGAAGCTGGGTGCGGCACTGAAGCTCTCTTT
CASSEAGCGTEALF
>few|TRBJ2-7|TRBV4-3|TRBD2
TGCGCCAGCAGCCAAGGACTAGCATCAAACGAGCAGTACTTC
CASSQGLASNEQYF
>NA|TRBJ2-1|TRBV9|NA
TGTGCCAGCAGCGGCCCTAGGAAAGCGGCCGACAATGAGCAGTTCTTC
CASSGPRKAADNEQFF
>NA|TRBJ1-2|TRBV5-6|NA
TGTGCCAGCAGCCCGTTCGGGTTGAACTTCTATGGCTACACCTTC
CASSPFGLNFYGYTF
>NA|TRBJ2-5|TRBV18|TRBD1
TGTGCCAGCTCACCAATAGGGGGACAGGAAGAAACCCAGTACTTC
CASSPIGGQEETQYF
>many|TRBJ2-7|TRBV4-1|NA
TGTGCCAGCAGCTCCCTGGGGGGCTCCTACGAGCAGTACTTC
CASSSLGGSYEQYF
>few|TRBJ1-6|TRBV9|NA
TGTGCCAGCAGCGTAGCGGAGTTAGGTTCACCCCTCCACTTT
CASSVAELGSPLHF
>many|TRBJ2-2|TRBV13|NA
TGTGCCAGCAGCCCTGAGAGGGCTAGCACCGGGGAGCTGTTTTTT
CASSPERASTGELFF
>few|TRBJ2-1|TRBV25-1|NA
TGTGCCAGCAACGTGCAGGGGGGGAATGAGCAGTTCTTC
CASNVQGGNEQFF